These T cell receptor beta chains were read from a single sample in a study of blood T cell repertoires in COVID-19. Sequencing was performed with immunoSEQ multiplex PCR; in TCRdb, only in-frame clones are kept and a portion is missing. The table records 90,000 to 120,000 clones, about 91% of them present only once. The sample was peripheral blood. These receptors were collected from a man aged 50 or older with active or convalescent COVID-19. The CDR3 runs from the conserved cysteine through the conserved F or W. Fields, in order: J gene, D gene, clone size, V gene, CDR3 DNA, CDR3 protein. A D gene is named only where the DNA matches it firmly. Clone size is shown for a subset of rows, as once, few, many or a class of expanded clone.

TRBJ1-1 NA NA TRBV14 TGTGCCAGCAGCTATACAGAGAACACTGAAGCTTTCTTT CASSYTENTEAFF
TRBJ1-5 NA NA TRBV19 TGTGCCAGTAGACTGGAGGGACTAAGCAATCAGCCCCAGCATTTT CASRLEGLSNQPQHF
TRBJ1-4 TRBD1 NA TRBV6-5 TGTGCCAGCAGCACAGGGGAGGATGAAAAACTGTTTTTT CASSTGEDEKLFF
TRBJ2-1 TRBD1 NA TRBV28 TGTGCCAGCAGATCGGACAGGGGGCAAAGAAACAATGAGCAGTTCTTC CASRSDRGQRNNEQFF
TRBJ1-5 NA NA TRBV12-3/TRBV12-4 TGTGCCAGCACCCTAGGGAGGGAGCAGCCCCAGCATTTT CASTLGREQPQHF
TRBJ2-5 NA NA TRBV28 TGTGCCAGCAGCTCTTATTTAGCGGAGCAAGAGACCCAGTACTTC CASSSYLAEQETQYF
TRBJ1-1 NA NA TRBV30 TGTGCCTGGAAGGGACAACCAAACACTGAAGCTTTCTTT CAWKGQPNTEAFF
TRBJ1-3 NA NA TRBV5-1 TGCGCCAGCAGCTCAGGACAGAGTTACTCTGGAAACACCATATATTTT CASSSGQSYSGNTIYF
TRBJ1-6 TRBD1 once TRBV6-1 TGTGCCAGCAGTGAGGACAGGGGAGATAATTCACCCCTCCACTTT CASSEDRGDNSPLHF
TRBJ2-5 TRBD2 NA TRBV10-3 TGTGCCATCAGTGAGTCGTCGGGACTATCCCAAGAGACCCAGTACTTC CAISESSGLSQETQYF